The 10 T cell receptor beta chains given below trace back to one sample, sequenced in a study of Ad26.COV2.S vaccination and SARS-CoV-2 variants. Clones were sequenced by immunoSEQ multiplex PCR, and TCRdb holds only the in-frame ones, with some missing. The table lists 350,000 to 600,000 clones, 80% to 90% of them singletons. Treatment given: around 19 received Ad26.COV2.S at low or high dose, single or two shots; about 5 received placebo; per-sample allocation not given. On day 63 after the first injection, vaccine and placebo recipients gave samples. The sample in question was peripheral blood, obtained in a trial of Ad26.COV2.S vaccine versus placebo. The source of these receptors is a person aged 18 to 59 who received the Ad26.COV2.S COVID-19 vaccine or a placebo.

J is TRBJ1-1 and V is TRBV12-3 or TRBV12-4; no definite D call. The CDR3 covers 13 residues. V lost 8 bases and J lost 2, with 12 bases in between. The chain's CDR3 is CASFESFNTEAFF. The CDR3 DNA follows: TGTGCCAGCTTCGAGAGTTTTAACACTGAAGCTTTCTTT.

This chain links TRBV10-3 with TRBJ1-1; D is undetermined. Germline V lookup: CDR1 ENHRY, CDR2 SYGVKD. Trimming removed 5 bases at V and 3 bases at J, with 10 bases between. CDR3 length equals 13 residues. CDR3 in amino acids: CAISSDSDTEAFF. Written as DNA, the CDR3 is TGTGCCATCAGTAGCGACTCTGACACTGAAGCTTTCTTT.

The rearrangement uses TRBV4-1 and TRBJ2-3, with D perhaps matching TRBD2 (5 bases). The length of the CDR3 is 16 residues. V was clipped by 1 base and J by 8 bases, with 19 bases between them. Germline V lookup: CDR1 MGHRA, CDR2 YSYEKL. CDR3 protein: CASSQGERRIPATQYF. The CDR3, as DNA: TGCGCCAGCAGCCAAGGAGAGCGGAGGATTCCAGCTACGCAGTATTTT.

V and J are TRBV7-9 and TRBJ1-2; D remains unclear. Germline V gives CDR1 SEHNR, CDR2 FQNEAQ (reference sequence). The CDR3 totals 15 residues. Trimming removed 1 base at V and 0 bases at J, with 9 bases between. DNA of the CDR3: TGTGCCAGCAGCTTAGTTGGTTCAGCTAACTATGGCTACACCTTC. Protein sequence: CASSLVGSANYGYTF. Full variable domain (rest looked up from reference TRBV7-9 and TRBJ1-2): DTGVSQNPRHKITKRGQNVTFRCDPISEHNRLYWYRQTLGQGPEFLTYFQNEAQLEKSRLLSDRFSAERPKGSFSTLEIQRTEQGDSAMYLCASSLVGSANYGYTFGSGTRLTVV.

The chain combines TRBV11-2 with TRBJ1-2; possibly TRBD1 for D (6 bases). The CDR3 runs to 14 residues. CDR1 is SGHAT and CDR2 is FQNNGV in the germline V gene. Trimming took off 1 base at V and 3 bases at J, with 9 bases between the two ends. CDR3 sequence (DNA): TGTGCCAGCAGCTTAGGAGCAGGGGACTATGGCTACACCTTC. Its translation: CASSLGAGDYGYTF.

The chain recombines TRBV7-2 with TRBJ1-2; D call uncertain. Germline CDR1 is SGHTA and CDR2 is FQGNSA. V was trimmed by 3 bases and J by 8 bases, leaving 16 bases between them. The CDR3 length is 14 residues. CDR3 loop: CASSLITREGGYTF. CDR3 nucleotides: TGTGCCAGCAGCTTGATTACGAGGGAGGGCGGCTACACCTTC. The whole variable domain, filled in from reference TRBV7-2 and TRBJ1-2, reads GAGVSQSPSNKVTEKGKDVELRCDPISGHTALYWYRQSLGQGLEFLIYFQGNSAPDKSGLPSDRFSAERTGGSVSTLTIQRTQQEDSAVYLCASSLITREGGYTFGSGTRLTVV.

This sequence joins TRBV30 and TRBJ1-3, with D perhaps TRBD1 (6 bases). This CDR3 spans 14 amino acids. Trimming pared 0 bases from V and 6 bases from J, leaving 12 bases between. Germline CDR1 is GTSNPN and CDR2 is SVGIG (reference sequence). CDR3 protein: CAWSVRGAENTIYF. In DNA form, the CDR3 reads TGTGCCTGGAGTGTAAGGGGGGCTGAAAACACCATATATTTT.

CDR3 nucleotide sequence: TGTGCCTGGAGCATGGGACAGGGGTTACATGGTTCTCGCTACGAGCAGTACTTC. Its translation: CAWSMGQGLHGSRYEQYF. This sequence joins TRBV30 and TRBJ2-7; 10 nucleotides line up with TRBD1. The CDR3 spans 18 residues. Germline trimming cut 3 bases from V and 3 bases from J; bases unmatched to any gene: 17. From germline, CDR1 is GTSNPN and CDR2 SVGIG (reference sequence).

The V and J genes are TRBV27 and TRBJ2-7, with D unclear. The CDR3 sequence is 14 residues long. V gave up 2 bases and J gave up 3 bases, with 11 bases separating them. From germline, CDR1 is MNHEY and CDR2 SMNVEV (reference sequence). The CDR3 loop reads CASSLTPSFYEQYF. DNA of the CDR3: TGTGCCAGCAGTTTAACCCCCTCTTTCTACGAGCAGTACTTC.

This clone was observed once. This chain joins TRBV3-1 (or the pseudogene TRBV3-2) and TRBJ2-2; D is uncertain. CDR1 LGHDT and CDR2 YNNKEL come from the germline V gene (reference sequence). The CDR3 is made up of 13 amino acids. With 2 bases removed from V and 4 bases from J, the gap between germline ends came to 5 bases. CDR3 in amino acids: CASSQRATGELFF. The CDR3 coding sequence is TGTGCCAGCAGCCAAAGGGCCACCGGGGAGCTGTTTTTT.